One and the same sample provided the 28 T cell receptor beta chains below, sequenced in a study of neurological immune-mediated disorders. TCRdb reprocessed the 5' RACE reads with MiXCR, giving one entry per CDR3 protein. The sample yields roughly 62,000 distinct CDR3 sequences, roughly 4.8% seen once. The material sequenced was PBMCs. The receptor source for this set is a woman aged 50 to 60 with multiple sclerosis.

This clonotype was counted at least ten times. The V gene is TRBV7-6, the J gene TRBJ2-6; D possibly matches TRBD1 or TRBD2 (5 bases each). The CDR3 is made up of 19 amino acids. Germline CDR1 is SGHVS and CDR2 is FNYEAQ. V was pared by 0 bases and J by 0 bases, with 15 bases between. For the CDR3, the DNA is TGTGCCAGCAGCTTAGCGCGTTCGGGGCCAAACTCTGGGGCCAACGTCCTGACTTTC. This sequence encodes CASSLARSGPNSGANVLTF.

This clonotype was picked up many times. This CDR3 reads CSAKTGIEQYF. In DNA form, the CDR3 reads TGCAGTGCGAAGACAGGAATCGAGCAGTACTTC. The chain is built from TRBV20-1 and TRBJ2-7; TRBD1 is a possible D gene (6 bases). Per germline, CDR1 DFQATT and CDR2 SNEGSKA (reference sequence). Trimming removed 6 bases at V and 6 bases at J, with 12 bases between. The CDR3 is 11 residues long.

This clonotype was observed many times. The chain carries TRBV10-3 and TRBJ1-1; tentatively, D is TRBD1 (6 bases). CDR1 and CDR2 from the germline V gene are ENHRY and SYGVKD. This CDR3 has 14 residues. Between the trimmed V and J ends, which lost 8 bases and 1 base, there was a span of 14 bases. CDR3 residues: CAIGQTGSNTEAFF. The CDR3, as DNA: TGTGCCATCGGACAGACAGGATCGAACACTGAAGCTTTCTTT.

Note on this clonotype: One junction end disagrees with the germline gene, perhaps due to a read error. The chain carries TRBV5-1 and TRBJ1-6, with 8 bases that match TRBD1. Germline V gene data show CDR1 as SGHRS and CDR2 as YFSETQ. The CDR3 extends over 16 amino acids. The CDR3 reads CASSRIPGQANSPLNF. For the CDR3, the DNA is TGCGCCAGCAGCCGGATTCCGGGACAGGCGAATTCACCCCTCAACTTT.

This clonotype was detected ten times or more. The V gene is TRBV10-3, the J gene TRBJ2-2; no clear D gene. V was trimmed by 8 bases and J by 6 bases, leaving 13 bases between them. Germline V gene lookup returns CDR1 ENHRY and CDR2 SYGVKD. The CDR3 runs 13 residues. CDR3 nucleotide sequence: TGTGCCATCGGTGTCAGCCTAGCCGGGGAGCTGTTTTTT. Translating it yields CAIGVSLAGELFF.

The genes are TRBV19 and TRBJ2-3; 9 positions agree with TRBD1. Germline V CDR1 and CDR2: LNHDA, SQIVND (reference sequence). The CDR3 extends over 17 amino acids. Germline trimming cut 6 bases from V and 2 bases from J; bases unmatched to any gene: 12. The CDR3 protein is CASSPTPGQGYTDTQYF. CDR3 nucleotides: TGTGCCAGTAGCCCTACCCCCGGACAGGGGTACACAGATACGCAGTATTTT.

This clonotype was observed at least ten times. The chain is built from TRBV4-3 and TRBJ2-7; D remains ambiguous. The CDR3 has 14 residues. CDR1 is LGHNA, CDR2 YSLEER, per germline. V dropped 3 bases and J dropped 5 bases, with 14 bases sitting between them. The CDR3 nucleotides are TGCGCCAGCAGCCATGGTTCCCTTGGGGACGAGCAGTACTTC. Translated: CASSHGSLGDEQYF.

In its sample, this clonotype was seen many times. The rearrangement uses TRBV6-6 and TRBJ2-1; TRBD1 agrees at 7 bases. This CDR3 spans 15 amino acids. Germline loops: CDR1 MNHNY, CDR2 SVGAGI (reference sequence). Trimming removed 2 bases from V and 8 bases from J; junction bases left unmatched: 9. The CDR3 is CASSYTTGFFDEQFF. CDR3 bases: TGTGCCAGCAGTTACACGACAGGGTTCTTCGATGAGCAGTTCTTC.

This clonotype showed up many times. This chain links TRBV7-6 with TRBJ2-7, with D perhaps matching TRBD1 (6 bases). The CDR3 spans 15 residues. Trimming removed 3 bases at V and 0 bases at J, with 12 bases between. Germline CDR1 reads SGHVS; CDR2 reads FNYEAQ. The CDR3 sequence is CASSFGDTSSYEQYF. CDR3 DNA sequence: TGTGCCAGCAGCTTCGGGGACACCAGCTCCTACGAGCAGTACTTC.

This clonotype was counted ten times or more. The CDR3 region has the DNA TGTGCTAGTGGTTTGGTCAAAAACATTCAGTACTTC. It yields the protein CASGLVKNIQYF. The chain joins TRBV12-5 to TRBJ2-4, with D uncertain. The V gene lost 0 bases and the J gene lost 3 bases, with 0 bases spanning the gap. The CDR3 length is 12 residues. Germline values: CDR1 LGHNT, CDR2 FRNRAP.

The sample holds many counts of this clonotype. The V gene is TRBV7-2, the J gene TRBJ2-5; D may be TRBD1 or TRBD2 (5 bases each). In germline, CDR1 is SGHTA, CDR2 FQGNSA. The CDR3 is made up of 13 amino acids. The ends were cut back, 1 base at V and 4 bases at J, with 7 bases in the middle. CDR3 sequence reads: CASSLGGLETQYF. For the CDR3, the DNA is TGTGCCAGCAGCTTAGGGGGGTTAGAGACCCAGTACTTC.

This clonotype has at least ten counts. The J gene is TRBJ2-5, the V gene TRBV20-1; possibly TRBD1 for D (6 bases). The CDR3 sequence is 12 residues long. Germline-derived CDR1 and CDR2 are DFQATT and SNEGSKA (reference sequence). V lost 6 bases and J 2 bases, leaving 10 bases between the germline ends. The CDR3 protein is CSARTVQETQYF. The CDR3 DNA is TGCAGTGCGAGGACAGTACAAGAGACCCAGTACTTC.

The chain couples TRBV5-5 to TRBJ2-5; no firm D call. The V gene lost 0 bases and the J gene lost 1 base, with 10 bases spanning the gap. Germline CDR1 reads SGHKS; CDR2 reads YYEKEE (reference sequence). This CDR3 comprises 15 residues. For the CDR3, the DNA is TGTGCCAGCAGCTTGGTTACAGTCCCCCAAGAGACCCAGTACTTC. Amino acid sequence: CASSLVTVPQETQYF.

This clonotype was counted a few times. The chain carries TRBV14 and TRBJ1-2; 7 nucleotides align to TRBD1. The CDR3 extends over 14 amino acids. Germline loops: CDR1 SGHDN, CDR2 FVKESK. With V trimmed by 0 bases and J by 4 bases, 2 bases remained unmatched. CDR3 DNA: TGTGCCAGCAGCCAAGATAAGGGGGCCTATGGCTACACCTTC. Its translation is CASSQDKGAYGYTF.

The J gene is TRBJ2-7, the V gene TRBV20-1; D is unclear. V lost 8 bases and J 2 bases, leaving 13 bases between the germline ends. The germline V gene has CDR1 DFQATT and CDR2 SNEGSKA (reference sequence). The CDR3 has 12 amino acids. In DNA form, the CDR3 reads TGCAGTCTCCTTTCGGCTACCTACGAGCAGTACTTC. Translation gives CSLLSATYEQYF.

DNA for the CDR3: TGTGCCAGCAGCTTAGGCCCTAGCGGGGGGGCTTTGGAGACCCAGTACTTC. Its protein is CASSLGPSGGALETQYF. V gene TRBV7-3 combines with J gene TRBJ2-5, with 12 nucleotides matching TRBD2. CDR1 is SGHTA, CDR2 FQGTGA, per germline. CDR3 length: 17 residues. The J segment lost 5 bases and the V segment lost 2 bases, leaving 9 bases of the junction unmatched.

This clonotype was detected many times. The chain combines TRBV5-1 with TRBJ1-6, with D hard to call. V lost 4 bases and J 7 bases, leaving 12 bases between the germline ends. The CDR3 runs to 14 residues. Per the germline V gene, CDR1 is SGHRS and CDR2 is YFSETQ. The CDR3 protein is CASSAMIGNSPLHF. The CDR3 bases are TGCGCCAGCAGCGCGATGATAGGAAATTCACCCCTCCACTTT.

This clonotype was detected a few times. This chain connects TRBV5-1 to TRBJ2-5; D is unclear. Trimming pared 1 base from V and 4 bases from J, leaving 11 bases between. Per the germline V gene, CDR1 is SGHRS and CDR2 is YFSETQ. CDR3 length: 14 amino acids. CDR3 sequence: CASSLSQVGETQYF. CDR3 DNA: TGCGCCAGCAGCTTGTCGCAGGTAGGAGAGACCCAGTACTTC. Full variable domain (missing parts from reference TRBV5-1 and TRBJ2-5): KAGVTQTPRYLIKTRGQQVTLSCSPISGHRSVSWYQQTPGQGLQFLFEYFSETQRNKGNFPGRFSGRQFSNSRSEMNVSTLELGDSALYLCASSLSQVGETQYFGPGTRLLVL.

The sample holds many counts of this clonotype. The V and J genes are TRBV10-3 and TRBJ1-6, with D maybe TRBD1 (5 bases). Germline CDR1 is ENHRY and CDR2 is SYGVKD. CDR3 length: 13 amino acids. The V gene lost 6 bases and the J gene lost 7 bases, with 10 bases spanning the gap. CDR3 sequence reads: CAIRRDGNSPLHF. DNA for the CDR3: TGTGCCATCAGGCGGGACGGCAATTCACCCCTCCACTTT.

This clonotype was counted at least ten times. The chain carries TRBV27 and TRBJ1-2, with 8 bases aligning to TRBD1. Germline-derived CDR1 and CDR2 are MNHEY and SMNVEV (reference sequence). V was pared by 5 bases and J by 2 bases, with 10 bases of the junction left unmatched. The CDR3 runs to 16 residues. The CDR3, as DNA: TGTGCCAGCAGTCCTCGGGACAGGACCCCCAACTATGGCTACACCTTC. Protein product: CASSPRDRTPNYGYTF.

This clonotype was observed many times. The chain combines TRBV15 with TRBJ1-2; D uncertain. The germline gives CDR1 LNHNV, CDR2 YYDKDF (reference sequence). This CDR3 is 14 amino acids long. The V gene lost 0 bases and the J gene lost 4 bases, with 9 bases spanning the gap. The CDR3 is CATSRDGTAYGYTF. The CDR3 DNA follows: TGTGCCACCAGCAGAGATGGAACAGCCTATGGCTACACCTTC.

This clonotype was seen ten or more times. The rearrangement joins TRBV9 to TRBJ2-3; tentatively, D is TRBD2 (7 bases). Germline V lookup: CDR1 SGDLS, CDR2 YYNGEE. The CDR3 is 16 residues long. V lost 6 bases to trimming and J lost 4 bases, with 21 bases between them. This chain's CDR3 is CASTPRGGGPSDTQYF. The CDR3 DNA sequence: TGTGCCAGCACCCCTCGAGGGGGGGGGCCCTCAGATACGCAGTATTTT. The entire variable domain, with the rest obtained from reference TRBV9 and TRBJ2-3, is as follows: DSGVTQTPKHLITATGQRVTLRCSPRSGDLSVYWYQQSLDQGLQFLIQYYNGEERAKGNILERFSAQQFPDLHSELNLSSLELGDSALYFCASTPRGGGPSDTQYFGPGTRLTVL.

This clonotype was seen at least ten times. The V gene is TRBV6-2 or TRBV6-3, the J gene TRBJ2-2; maybe TRBD2 (6 bases). Germline values: CDR1 MNHEY, CDR2 SVGEGT. The V end was cut by 7 bases, the J end by 1 base, with 13 bases between. The CDR3 consists of 15 residues. CDR3 nucleotides: TGTGCCAGCAACGAGGCGGGACGGAACACCGGGGAGCTGTTTTTT. The encoded protein is CASNEAGRNTGELFF.

This clonotype occurred many times. V usage is TRBV10-2 and J usage is TRBJ2-2; possible D gene TRBD1, 6 bases. The germline CDR1 and CDR2 sequences are WSHSY and SAAADI. Trimming took 6 bases from V and 5 from J, leaving 10 bases between them. The CDR3 is 13 residues long. CDR3 amino acids: CASSGTGTGELFF. DNA of the CDR3: TGCGCCAGCAGCGGAACAGGGACCGGGGAGCTGTTTTTT.

This clonotype has at least ten counts. The genes are TRBV10-3 and TRBJ1-6, with D possibly being TRBD1 (5 bases). Trimming pared 3 bases from V and 7 bases from J, leaving 13 bases between. The CDR3 loop spans 15 amino acids. Looked up from germline, CDR1 is ENHRY and CDR2 is SYGVKD. The CDR3 reads CAISELDSGNSPLHF. The CDR3 nucleotides are TGTGCCATCAGTGAATTAGACAGCGGCAATTCACCCCTCCACTTT.

This clonotype has ten or more counts. The V call is TRBV15, the J call TRBJ1-6; D is unclear. Germline V CDR1 and CDR2: LNHNV, YYDKDF (reference sequence). The CDR3 totals 15 residues. The V and J ends lost 1 base and 3 bases respectively, with 7 bases between them. Here the CDR3 reads CATSRAPDYNSPLHF. In nucleotides, the CDR3 is TGTGCCACCAGCAGAGCTCCGGACTATAATTCACCCCTCCACTTT.

V is TRBV7-6 and J is TRBJ2-7; TRBD2 might be the D (5 bases). V was pared by 1 base and J by 1 base, with 14 bases between. CDR3 size: 16 residues. Germline V CDR1 and CDR2: SGHVS, FNYEAQ. CDR3 sequence (DNA): TGTGCCAGCAGCTTAGTGGGCAGCGGCTTATCCTACGAGCAGTACTTC. As protein: CASSLVGSGLSYEQYF.

In this sample, this clonotype is medium-sized (0.01 to 0.1%). This chain uses TRBV12-3 or TRBV12-4 with TRBJ1-3; 7 bases agree with TRBD1. The CDR3 is made up of 14 amino acids. Losses at the gene ends were 5 bases for V and 2 bases for J; bases not matched to a gene: 3. The CDR3, as DNA: TGTGCCAGCAGTCCAGGGGGTACTGGAAACACCATATATTTT. Translation: CASSPGGTGNTIYF.